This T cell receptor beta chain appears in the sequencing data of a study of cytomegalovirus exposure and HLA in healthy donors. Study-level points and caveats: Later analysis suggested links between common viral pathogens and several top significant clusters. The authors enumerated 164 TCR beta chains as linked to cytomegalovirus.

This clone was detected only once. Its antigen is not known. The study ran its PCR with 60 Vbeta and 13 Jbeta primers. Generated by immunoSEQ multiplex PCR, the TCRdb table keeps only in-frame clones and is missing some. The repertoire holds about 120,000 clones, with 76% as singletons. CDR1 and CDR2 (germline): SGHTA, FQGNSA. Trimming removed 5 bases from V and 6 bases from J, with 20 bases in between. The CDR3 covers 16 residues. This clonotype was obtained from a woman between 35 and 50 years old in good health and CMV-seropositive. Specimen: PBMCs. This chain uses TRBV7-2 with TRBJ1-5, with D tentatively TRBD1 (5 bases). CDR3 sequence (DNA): TGTGCCAGCAGCCCTTGGGGGGGTGAAGATAGTCAGCCCCAGCATTTT. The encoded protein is CASSPWGGEDSQPQHF.